Following are 32 T cell receptor beta chains from one sample sequenced in a study of blood T cell repertoires in COVID-19. Libraries were prepared by immunoSEQ multiplex PCR; TCRdb keeps only in-frame clonotypes and omits some of them. Of hundreds of thousands of clones in the sample, almost 90% are singletons; the top ten hold roughly 15%. The source material was PBMCs or T cells enriched from blood (not recorded which). Receptor source: a man aged 25 to 40 who had been exposed to COVID-19.

The V gene is TRBV5-1, the J gene TRBJ2-1; tentatively, D is TRBD1 (6 bases). CDR1 SGHRS and CDR2 YFSETQ come from the germline V gene. CDR3 length: 14 residues. Trimming removed 0 bases at V and 3 bases at J, with 7 bases between. The CDR3 nucleotides are TGCGCCAGCAGCTTGGGGGACAACTACAATGAGCAGTTCTTC. Encoded protein: CASSLGDNYNEQFF.

The CDR3 loop is CASSLRAGGYREETQYF. The CDR3 DNA follows: TGTGCCAGCAGCTTAAGGGCCGGGGGGTATCGGGAAGAGACCCAGTACTTC. The V gene is TRBV7-9, the J gene TRBJ2-5; TRBD2 matches at 7 bases. Germline lookup yields CDR1 SEHNR and CDR2 FQNEAQ (reference sequence). The trim removed 2 bases at V and 3 bases at J, leaving 12 bases unmatched. The length of the CDR3 is 17 residues.

The chain couples TRBV6-5 to TRBJ2-7, with TRBD1 as a possible D gene (6 bases). Germline CDR1 MNHEY, CDR2 SVGAGI. V was clipped by 2 bases and J by 6 bases, with 11 bases between them. The CDR3 loop spans 13 amino acids. CDR3 region: CASSYPVGGEQYF. The CDR3 DNA reads TGTGCCAGCAGTTACCCCGTAGGGGGCGAGCAGTACTTC.

This clone has just one count. The chain joins TRBV15 to TRBJ2-7; D is perhaps TRBD2 (7 bases). The CDR3 length is 15 residues. Germline lookup yields CDR1 LNHNV and CDR2 YYDKDF (reference sequence). Deletions cut 1 base from V and 4 bases from J, with 14 bases between. The CDR3 loop reads CATSRGRGGEYEQYF. CDR3 sequence (DNA): TGTGCCACCAGCAGAGGGCGCGGGGGCGAATACGAGCAGTACTTC.

The J gene is TRBJ1-1, the V gene TRBV6-1, with D unresolved. The V and J ends lost 0 bases and 4 bases respectively, with 12 bases between them. CDR3 length: 15 residues. From germline, CDR1 is MNHNS and CDR2 SASEGT. CDR3 coding DNA: TGTGCCAGCAGTGAAGCGGGCGAGGGCGGCACTGAAGCTTTCTTT. It encodes CASSEAGEGGTEAFF.

The chain carries TRBV19 and TRBJ1-5; maybe TRBD1 (6 bases). The germline V and J ends were trimmed by 11 bases and 6 bases, with 20 bases remaining between them. Germline values: CDR1 LNHDA, CDR2 SQIVND (reference sequence). CDR3 length: 14 residues. The CDR3 loop reads CAASQRDTGQPQHF. CDR3 nucleotides: TGTGCCGCAAGTCAACGGGACACAGGTCAGCCCCAGCATTTT. Drawing the rest from reference TRBV19 and TRBJ1-5, the complete variable domain is DGGITQSPKYLFRKEGQNVTLSCEQNLNHDAMYWYRQDPGQGLRLIYYSQIVNDFQKGDIAEGYSVSREKKESFPLTVTSAQKNPTAFYLCAASQRDTGQPQHFGDGTRLSIL.

This sequence joins TRBV4-3 and TRBJ1-5; 11 bases align to TRBD1. Germline V gene lookup returns CDR1 LGHNA and CDR2 YSLEER. The CDR3 covers 16 residues. V was clipped by 0 bases and J by 7 bases; unmatched bases: 5. This CDR3 is CASSQELGQGAQPQHF. The CDR3 DNA follows: TGCGCCAGCAGCCAAGAACTAGGACAGGGGGCGCAGCCCCAGCATTTT.

To note about this clone: The sample contains more than one DNA sequence encoding this CDR3. The rearrangement uses TRBV29-1 and TRBJ1-5, with D unresolved. The germline V and J ends were trimmed by 4 bases and 4 bases, with 8 bases remaining between them. CDR1 and CDR2 from the germline V gene are SQVTM and ANQGSEA. The CDR3 loop spans 12 amino acids. In DNA, the CDR3 is TGCAGCGTTGGTCAGGCTAATCAGCCCCAGCATTTT. Translation: CSVGQANQPQHF. Using reference TRBV29-1 and TRBJ1-5 for the parts outside the CDR3, the full variable domain is SAVISQKPSRDICQRGTSLTIQCQVDSQVTMMFWYRQQPGQSLTLIATANQGSEATYESGFVIDKFPISRPNLTFSTLTVSNMSPEDSSIYLCSVGQANQPQHFGDGTRLSIL.

The chain links TRBV6-2 or TRBV6-3 to TRBJ2-7; D perhaps matches TRBD2 (6 bases). V lost 6 bases and J lost 0, with 15 bases in between. The CDR3 is 15 residues long. Germline V gene sequence: CDR1 MNHEY, CDR2 SVGEGT. CDR3 residues: CASSPFGTPSYEQYF. The CDR3 DNA sequence: TGTGCCAGCAGCCCCTTCGGGACTCCCTCCTACGAGCAGTACTTC.

This clone appeared once. The chain joins TRBV6-5 to TRBJ2-5, with 9 bases identical to TRBD2. J gave up 4 bases and V 2 bases, and 2 bases lay outside the gene matches. The CDR3 length is 14 residues. Germline V gene lookup returns CDR1 MNHEY and CDR2 SVGAGI. The CDR3 coding sequence is TGTGCCAGCAGTTACCGAGCGGGGGGAGAGACCCAGTACTTC. It specifies CASSYRAGGETQYF.

V gene TRBV29-1 combines with J gene TRBJ1-1; 8 bases align to TRBD1. The germline CDR1 and CDR2 sequences are SQVTM and ANQGSEA. V trimming: 6 bases; J trimming: 5 bases; junction bases outside the gene matches: 8. The CDR3 runs 13 residues. In DNA form, the CDR3 reads TGCAGCGTGGCAGACAGGGGACGGACTGAAGCTTTCTTT. Translated, it gives CSVADRGRTEAFF.

The chain joins TRBV6-1 to TRBJ1-2; D is possibly TRBD1 (5 bases). Germline V gene sequence: CDR1 MNHNS, CDR2 SASEGT. This CDR3 comprises 22 residues. The germline V and J ends were trimmed by 2 bases and 3 bases, with 34 bases remaining between them. Here the CDR3 reads CASSEMTRHRPPSRGSYYGYTF. CDR3 DNA sequence: TGTGCCAGCAGTGAAATGACTAGGCACCGCCCCCCGTCCCGGGGGAGCTACTATGGCTACACCTTC.

The chain uses TRBV7-2 and TRBJ1-1; no definite D call. The CDR3 is 13 amino acids. CDR1 is SGHTA, CDR2 FQGNSA, per germline. The V and J ends lost 4 bases and 1 base respectively, with 7 bases between them. CDR3 sequence (DNA): TGTGCCAGCAGCTCTGGCTGGAACACTGAAGCTTTCTTT. This encodes CASSSGWNTEAFF.

The CDR3 loop reads CASTTSADTQYF. CDR3 DNA: TGTGCCAGCACTACGAGTGCAGATACGCAGTATTTT. The rearrangement joins TRBV12-3 or TRBV12-4 to TRBJ2-3, with no clear D. The CDR3 is 12 amino acids. Trimming shortened V by 7 bases and J by 4 bases, and 9 bases separated the two germline ends.

The V gene is TRBV5-1, the J gene TRBJ2-3; 10 bases match TRBD2. The V and J ends lost 1 base and 3 bases, in that order; junction bases with no gene match: 14. This CDR3 is built from 19 residues. Germline values: CDR1 SGHRS, CDR2 YFSETQ. This chain's CDR3 is CASSLWTSGPHKFTDTQYF. The DNA of the CDR3 is TGCGCCAGCAGCTTGTGGACTAGCGGCCCCCACAAATTTACAGATACGCAGTATTTT.

CDR3 region: CASCRDNPSNEKLFF. CDR3 DNA: TGTGCCAGCTGCCGGGACAACCCCTCTAATGAAAAACTGTTTTTT. This chain joins TRBV2 and TRBJ1-4, with D possibly being TRBD1 (6 bases). The CDR3 contains 15 residues. V lost 8 bases and J lost 3, with 16 bases in between. CDR1 is SNHLY, CDR2 FYNNEI, per germline.

In its sample, this clone was seen once. The chain combines TRBV6-5 with TRBJ2-1; perhaps TRBD2 as D (5 bases). V was trimmed by 9 bases and J by 8 bases, leaving 8 bases between them. Germline values: CDR1 MNHEY, CDR2 SVGAGI. The CDR3 has 10 residues. The CDR3 DNA sequence: TGTGCCAGTGGGAGTTATGAGCAGTTCTTC. This gives the protein CASGSYEQFF.

The chain has TRBV5-4 and TRBJ1-1, with 8 bases lining up with TRBD1. The V gene end was trimmed by 0 bases and the J gene end by 4 bases; junction bases not matched to a gene: 8. This CDR3 comprises 16 residues. CDR1 SGHNT and CDR2 YYREEE come from the germline V gene (reference sequence). The CDR3 loop is CASSLGPDRVSTEAFF. The CDR3 region has the DNA TGTGCCAGCAGCTTGGGGCCGGACAGGGTAAGCACTGAAGCTTTCTTT.

The gene calls are TRBV5-6 and TRBJ2-1, with a weak D call TRBD2 (6 bases). The germline V and J ends were trimmed by 4 bases and 7 bases, with 15 bases remaining between them. The CDR3 runs 14 residues. Germline assignment: CDR1 SGHDT and CDR2 YYEEEE. CDR3: CASSGGTAFNEQFF. In nucleotides, the CDR3 is TGTGCCAGCAGCGGCGGGACTGCCTTTAATGAGCAGTTCTTC. The complete variable domain, with remaining parts taken from reference TRBV5-6 and TRBJ2-1, reads DAGVTQSPTHLIKTRGQQVTLRCSPKSGHDTVSWYQQALGQGPQFIFQYYEEEERQRGNFPDRFSGHQFPNYSSELNVNALLLGDSALYLCASSGGTAFNEQFFGPGTRLTVL.

This chain uses TRBV2 with TRBJ1-3; 7 bases line up with TRBD1. Germline V lookup: CDR1 SNHLY, CDR2 FYNNEI. V lost 6 bases to trimming and J lost 7 bases; unmatched junction nucleotides: 18. The CDR3 spans 17 residues. The CDR3 DNA reads as TGTGCCAGCAGAGGGAACTTGGTGACAGGGAAGGAGAACACCATATATTTT. The encoded protein is CASRGNLVTGKENTIYF. Drawing the rest from reference TRBV2 and TRBJ1-3, the complete variable domain is EPEVTQTPSHQVTQMGQEVILRCVPISNHLYFYWYRQILGQKVEFLVSFYNNEISEKSEIFDDQFSVERPDGSNFTLKIRSTKLEDSAMYFCASRGNLVTGKENTIYFGEGSWLTVV.

This clone was seen a single time. The rearrangement joins TRBV7-9 to TRBJ1-6, with 7 bases identical to TRBD1. Germline CDR1 is SEHNR and CDR2 is FQNEAQ (reference sequence). V lost 6 bases and J lost 2; bases outside the gene matches: 10. CDR3 length equals 17 residues. The CDR3: CASRRAGTAPYNSPLHF. CDR3 nucleotide sequence: TGTGCCAGCAGACGCGCCGGGACAGCTCCCTATAATTCACCCCTCCACTTT.

This clone was seen once. The rearrangement links TRBV6-5 to TRBJ2-1, with D tentatively TRBD1 (6 bases). V was pared by 6 bases and J by 1 base, with 13 bases between. The CDR3 runs 15 residues. Per the germline V gene, CDR1 is MNHEY and CDR2 is SVGAGI. The CDR3 here is CASRLSRGSYNEQFF. The DNA for the CDR3 is TGTGCCAGCAGATTAAGCAGGGGATCCTACAATGAGCAGTTCTTC.

This clone showed up just once. The chain combines TRBV7-2 with TRBJ2-3, with D unclear. Germline CDR1 and CDR2: SGHTA and FQGNSA. This CDR3 comprises 13 residues. V lost 3 bases and J lost 0, with 4 bases in between. The CDR3 nucleotides read TGTGCCAGCAGCTTCCCTAGCACAGATACGCAGTATTTT. Amino acid sequence: CASSFPSTDTQYF. Based on the CDR3 plus reference TRBV7-2 and TRBJ2-3, the full variable domain is GAGVSQSPSNKVTEKGKDVELRCDPISGHTALYWYRQSLGQGLEFLIYFQGNSAPDKSGLPSDRFSAERTGGSVSTLTIQRTQQEDSAVYLCASSFPSTDTQYFGPGTRLTVL.

The rearrangement uses TRBV12-3 or TRBV12-4 and TRBJ2-5, with 7 positions matching TRBD2. Germline trimming cut 6 bases from V and 3 bases from J; bases unmatched to any gene: 4. The CDR3 contains 13 residues. This CDR3 is CASRGGGKETQYF. The CDR3 nucleotides are TGTGCCAGCAGGGGCGGGGGAAAAGAGACCCAGTACTTC.

This rearrangement joins TRBV18 to TRBJ1-6, with 9 bases fitting TRBD1. Germline trimming cut 5 bases from V and 5 bases from J; bases unmatched to any gene: 1. Germline-derived CDR1 and CDR2 are KGHSH and LQKENI. The CDR3 consists of 14 residues. CDR3 bases: TGTGCCAGCTCAAGGACAGGGGATAATTCACCCCTCCACTTT. Residues: CASSRTGDNSPLHF.

The V gene is TRBV3-1 (or the pseudogene TRBV3-2), the J gene TRBJ2-2, with TRBD2 matching over 7 bases. The CDR3 consists of 14 residues. Looked up from germline, CDR1 is LGHDT and CDR2 is YNNKEL (reference sequence). Losses at the gene ends were 1 base for V and 7 bases for J; bases not matched to a gene: 3. The CDR3 bases are TGTGCCAGCAGCCAAGTCCTAGCGGACGGGGAGCTGTTTTTT. Translating gives CASSQVLADGELFF.

The CDR3 is CASSLVPGQMGSGNTIYF. In nucleotides, the CDR3 is TGTGCCAGCAGCTTGGTTCCGGGACAGATGGGCTCTGGAAACACCATATATTTT. The chain is built from TRBV5-8 and TRBJ1-3, with 7 bases fitting TRBD1. Trimming cost V 0 bases and J 0 bases; bases outside gene matches: 9. The CDR3 has 18 amino acids. Germline lookup yields CDR1 SGHTS and CDR2 YDEGEE.

This chain connects TRBV21-1 to TRBJ1-5; the table's TRBD1 call for D was not verified on the DNA. TRBV21-1 is tagged as a pseudogene. The CDR3 covers 18 residues. As DNA, the CDR3 is TGTGCCAGCAGTACAATTGGGCGACGTTCAATTAGCAATCAGCCCCAGCATTTT. Translating it yields CASSTIGRRSISNQPQHF.

The chain carries TRBV7-8 and TRBJ2-7; D is uncertain. V was clipped by 5 bases and J by 3 bases, with 8 bases between them. Per germline, CDR1 SGHVS and CDR2 FQNEAQ. CDR3 size: 12 residues. Here the CDR3 DNA reads TGTGCCAGCAGCAGTAGCCGCTACGAGCAGTACTTC. Translating it yields CASSSSRYEQYF.

This chain connects TRBV5-1 to TRBJ1-5, with TRBD1 identical over 9 bases. With V trimmed by 4 bases and J by 4 bases, 3 bases remained unmatched. This CDR3 region has 14 residues. Per the germline V gene, CDR1 is SGHRS and CDR2 is YFSETQ. CDR3 region: CASSQGTGNQPQHF. DNA of the CDR3: TGCGCCAGCAGCCAAGGGACAGGGAATCAGCCCCAGCATTTT.

The J gene is TRBJ2-2, the V gene TRBV11-2, with 7 bases identical to TRBD1. This CDR3 has 18 residues. Germline CDR1 SGHAT, CDR2 FQNNGV. V dropped 0 bases and J dropped 0; count of bases not matched to a gene: 7. This chain's CDR3 is CASSLEDTGTANTGELFF. In DNA form, the CDR3 reads TGTGCCAGCAGCTTAGAAGATACCGGGACAGCGAACACCGGGGAGCTGTTTTTT.

The chain has TRBV19 and TRBJ2-3; 7 bases are shared with TRBD1. The CDR3 runs 16 residues. Germline trimming cut 3 bases from V and 0 bases from J; bases unmatched to any gene: 6. Germline V gene lookup returns CDR1 LNHDA and CDR2 SQIVND (reference sequence). The CDR3 DNA follows: TGTGCCAGTAGTATCCGGGACAGCGGAAGCACAGATACGCAGTATTTT. Amino acids: CASSIRDSGSTDTQYF. Supplemented by reference TRBV19 and TRBJ2-3, the full variable domain reads DGGITQSPKYLFRKEGQNVTLSCEQNLNHDAMYWYRQDPGQGLRLIYYSQIVNDFQKGDIAEGYSVSREKKESFPLTVTSAQKNPTAFYLCASSIRDSGSTDTQYFGPGTRLTVL.